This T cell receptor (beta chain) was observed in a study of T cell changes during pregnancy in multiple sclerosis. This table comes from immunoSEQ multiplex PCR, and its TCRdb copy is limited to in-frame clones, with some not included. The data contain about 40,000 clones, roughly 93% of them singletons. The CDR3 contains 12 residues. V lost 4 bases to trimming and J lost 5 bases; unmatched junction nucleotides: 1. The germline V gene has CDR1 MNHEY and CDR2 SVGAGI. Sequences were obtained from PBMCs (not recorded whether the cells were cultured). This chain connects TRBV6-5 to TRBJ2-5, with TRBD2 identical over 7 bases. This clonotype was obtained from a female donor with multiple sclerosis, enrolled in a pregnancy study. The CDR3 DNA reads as TGTGCCAGCAGTTCAGCGGGGGAGACCCAGTACTTC. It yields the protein CASSSAGETQYF.